The clone carrying this T cell receptor beta chain was seen more than once but under ten times. Its cognate antigen is unknown. This CDR3 has 15 amino acids. CDR1 and CDR2 (germline): SEHNR, FQNEAQ (reference sequence). V shed 5 bases, J shed 2 bases, and the junction held 5 bases outside the gene matches. These data come from a study of cytomegalovirus exposure and HLA in healthy donors. General study points: The dataset shows that most TCR sequences were rare, while some public TCRs occurred in many donors. Some V segments could not be told apart, so they were left out, TRBV6-2 and TRBV6-3 among them. The availability of immune exposure information extended only to CMV serostatus. Earlier analysis yielded a pattern in which most TCR beta V segments were productive about 90% or about 30% of the time.

PCR primers comprised 60 Vbeta and 13 Jbeta primers. Sequenced by immunoSEQ multiplex PCR; TCRdb stores in-frame clones only, minus some. This table has roughly 250,000 clones, roughly 70% appearing once. Input material: PBMCs. The genes are TRBV7-9 and TRBJ2-5, with 10 bases matching TRBD1. This TCR came from a female donor in good health and CMV-seronegative. In DNA, the CDR3 is TGTGCCAGCAGCACGGGACAGGGGAGTCAAGAGACCCAGTACTTC. This translates into CASSTGQGSQETQYF.